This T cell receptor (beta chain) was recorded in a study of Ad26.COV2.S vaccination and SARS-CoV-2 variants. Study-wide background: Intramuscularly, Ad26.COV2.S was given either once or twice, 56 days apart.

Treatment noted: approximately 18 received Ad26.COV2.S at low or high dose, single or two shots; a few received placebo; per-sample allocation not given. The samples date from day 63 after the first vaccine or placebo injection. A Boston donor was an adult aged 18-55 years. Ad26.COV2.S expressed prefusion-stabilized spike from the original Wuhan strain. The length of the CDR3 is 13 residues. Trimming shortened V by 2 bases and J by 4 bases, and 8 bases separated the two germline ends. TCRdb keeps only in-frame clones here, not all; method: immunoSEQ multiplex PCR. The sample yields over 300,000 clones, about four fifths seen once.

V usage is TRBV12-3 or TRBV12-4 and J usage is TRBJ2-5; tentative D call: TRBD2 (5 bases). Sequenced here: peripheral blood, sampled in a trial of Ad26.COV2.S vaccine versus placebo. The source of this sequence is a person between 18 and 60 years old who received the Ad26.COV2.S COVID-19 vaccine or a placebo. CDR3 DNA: TGTGCCAGCAGTTTACTCCGGGGAGAGACCCAGTACTTC. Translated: CASSLLRGETQYF.